This TCR beta chain emerged from a study of CD8+ T cells in alopecia areata. Overall study findings and caveats: Many expanded lesional clones persisted in scalp and blood during tofacitinib treatment.

With respect to this clone: Its antigen is unknown.

Treatment meaning: oral pan-JAK inhibitor, 5-10 mg twice daily. Once RNA had been extracted, it was reverse transcribed into cDNA to act as the sequencing template. Using immunoSEQ multiplex PCR, the repertoire was profiled, and TCRdb retains in-frame clones only, with some absent. The sample holds 200,000 to 250,000 clones; around three fifths are singletons and the top ten take about 4.2%. This CDR3 spans 13 amino acids. The V gene's germline CDR1 is SGHTA and CDR2 FQGNSA. Trimming cost V 1 base and J 6 bases, with 10 bases left between them. Specimen: CD4+ T cells sorted from blood, collected at week 4, from a patient treated with tofacitinib. This sequence originates from a human donor with alopecia areata. The chain has TRBV7-2 and TRBJ2-7; D might be TRBD1 or TRBD2, each matching 6 bases. CDR3 in amino acids: CASSLDREAEQYF. The CDR3 DNA follows: TGTGCCAGCAGCTTAGACAGGGAGGCCGAGCAGTACTTC.